A selection of T cell receptor beta chains follows, all from one sample in a study of shared clonotypes between healthy human individuals. Repertoires were generated with immunoSEQ multiplex PCR, while TCRdb's copy carries only in-frame clones and drops some. The top ten hold 0.35% to 0.45% of the sample, which has 2.3 million or so clones, approximately 95% seen once. Sequenced: naive CD4+ T cells from PBMCs. The receptor set was obtained from a young man in good health. Some clones in this sample may be carry-over from other donors' samples. The CDR3 runs from the conserved cysteine through the conserved F or W. The D gene is left open where the match is weak.

TRBJ2-3,TRBD1,TRBV29-1,CSVVLGQGITDTQYF,TGCAGCGTTGTTTTAGGACAGGGGATAACAGATACGCAGTATTTT
TRBJ2-2,-,TRBV2,CASSVQVNTGELFF,TGTGCCAGCAGTGTACAGGTGAACACCGGGGAGCTGTTTTTT
TRBJ2-5,TRBD1,TRBV7-9,CASSSRQGAGETQYF,TGTGCCAGCAGCTCCCGACAGGGGGCAGGGGAGACCCAGTACTTC
TRBJ2-7,TRBD1,TRBV5-1,CASRFTGGAGEQYF,TGCGCCAGCAGATTCACAGGGGGCGCGGGTGAGCAGTACTTC
TRBJ2-7,-,TRBV10-3,CAISQDRYYEQYF,TGTGCCATCAGTCAGGACAGATACTACGAGCAGTACTTC
TRBJ1-1,-,TRBV7-3,CASSPSATNTEAFF,TGTGCCAGCAGCCCAAGCGCGACGAACACTGAAGCTTTCTTT
TRBJ2-7,-,TRBV11-2,CASSLDTGWSYEQYF,TGTGCCAGCAGCTTAGACACAGGATGGTCCTACGAGCAGTACTTC
TRBJ2-1,TRBD2,TRBV28,CASTGSGRFNEQFF,TGTGCCAGCACTGGGAGCGGGAGGTTCAATGAGCAGTTCTTC
TRBJ1-3,-,TRBV30,CAWSVRGGGNTIYF,TGTGCCTGGAGTGTCCGCGGGGGTGGAAACACCATATATTTT
TRBJ2-4,-,TRBV6-5,CASRRRVLRGIQYF,TGTGCCAGCAGGCGGAGGGTCTTAAGGGGCATTCAGTACTTC
TRBJ1-1,-,TRBV5-8,CASSRGGSDTEAFF,TGTGCCAGCAGCAGGGGGGGGTCTGACACTGAAGCTTTCTTT
TRBJ2-7,-,TRBV5-1,CASRPYPSQAYEQYF,TGCGCCAGCAGACCTTATCCCAGCCAGGCCTACGAGCAGTACTTC
TRBJ2-7,-,TRBV9,CASSQTPGVDGQYF,TGTGCCAGCAGCCAAACACCGGGGGTAGACGGGCAGTACTTC
TRBJ1-5,-,TRBV7-9,CASSLDGAPNQPQHF,TGTGCCAGCAGCTTAGATGGCGCACCGAATCAGCCCCAGCATTTT
TRBJ2-2,TRBD2,TRBV6-5,CASSFLAGTPTGELFF,TGTGCCAGCAGTTTTCTAGCGGGAACCCCCACCGGGGAGCTGTTTTTT
TRBJ1-2,-,TRBV30,CAWSKYQTGNYGYTF,TGTGCCTGGTCTAAATATCAGACGGGGAACTATGGCTACACCTTC
TRBJ2-6,-,TRBV18,CASSPDLSGANVLTF,TGTGCCAGCTCACCAGATCTCTCTGGGGCCAACGTCCTGACTTTC